This note documents a single TCR beta chain sequence. Its matching antigen is unknown. Germline V CDR1 and CDR2: SNHLY, FYNNEI. The length of the CDR3 is 14 residues. Trimming removed 4 bases from V and 6 bases from J, with 15 bases in between. This entry is derived from a study of CD8+ T cells in alopecia areata. Study-wide background: The drug, oral tofacitinib, was given to treated patients at 5 to 10 mg twice daily.

The study, taken as a whole, reports: Many of the expanded lesional clones endured in scalp and blood while on tofacitinib. Administration of tofacitinib significantly diminished scalp clonality and expanded CD8+ clones within the top 100.

The treatment is: oral pan-JAK inhibitor, 5-10 mg twice daily. Extraction of RNA preceded its reverse transcription into cDNA, which served as the sequencing template. The table came from immunoSEQ multiplex PCR; TCRdb's copy has only in-frame clones and leaves some out. The table includes 150,000 to 200,000 clones, approximately 67% detected once. This specimen consisted of CD4+ T cells sorted from blood, obtained between weeks 47 and 50, from a patient treated with tofacitinib. This receptor was obtained from a human donor with alopecia areata. The V and J genes are TRBV2 and TRBJ1-1, with D perhaps matching TRBD1 (5 bases). CDR3 residues: CASSVRKQVAEAFF. DNA for the CDR3: TGTGCCAGCAGTGTCCGGAAACAGGTGGCTGAAGCTTTCTTT.